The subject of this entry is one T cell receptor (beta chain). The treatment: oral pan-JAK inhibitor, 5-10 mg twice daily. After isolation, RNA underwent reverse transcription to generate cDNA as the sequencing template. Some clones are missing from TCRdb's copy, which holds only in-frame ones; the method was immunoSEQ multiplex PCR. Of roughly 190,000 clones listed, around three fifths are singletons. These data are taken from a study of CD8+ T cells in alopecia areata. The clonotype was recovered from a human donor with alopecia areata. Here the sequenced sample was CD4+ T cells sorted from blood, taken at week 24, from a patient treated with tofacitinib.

CDR3 in DNA: TGCAGCGTTGAGCGTACCCCAGGCCATGAGCAGTTCTTC. Its translation is CSVERTPGHEQFF. This sequence joins TRBV29-1 and TRBJ2-1; D call uncertain. The CDR3 length is 13 residues. Per the germline V gene, CDR1 is SQVTM and CDR2 is ANQGSEA. Trimming cost V 3 bases and J 8 bases, with 14 bases left between them.